This is a list of T cell receptor beta chains from one sample in a study of OX40 agonist ivuxolimab in advanced cancers. Libraries were prepared by immunoSEQ multiplex PCR; TCRdb keeps only in-frame clonotypes and omits some of them. The table lists about 59,000 clones, under 90% of them singletons. The specimen was CD4+ or CD8+ T cells sorted from blood, collected in a trial of the OX40 agonist ivuxolimab. The receptor source for this set is an adult with an advanced solid tumor such as melanoma, head and neck, liver or kidney cancer. The CDR3 runs from the conserved cysteine through the conserved F or W. Fields, in order: V gene, clone size, J gene, D gene, CDR3 DNA, CDR3 protein. D genes are given only for firm matches. Clone size is given for some rows only: seen once, a few or many times, or a class if the clone is expanded.

V gene: TRBV19
clone size: -
J gene: TRBJ1-1
D gene: -
CDR3 DNA: TGTGCCAGTAGTCCAAACATAGGCACTGAAGCTTTCTTT
CDR3 protein: CASSPNIGTEAFF

V gene: TRBV30
clone size: -
J gene: TRBJ2-5
D gene: -
CDR3 DNA: TGTGCCTGGAGTGTAGGGGTGGATGAGACCCAGTACTTC
CDR3 protein: CAWSVGVDETQYF

V gene: TRBV4-2
clone size: -
J gene: TRBJ2-3
D gene: TRBD2
CDR3 DNA: TGTGCCAGCAGCCAAGGCTCTAGCGGGAGGCGGCGGGGAGATACGCAGTATTTT
CDR3 protein: CASSQGSSGRRRGDTQYF

V gene: TRBV19
clone size: once
J gene: TRBJ2-7
D gene: -
CDR3 DNA: TGTGCCAGTAGTTGGCGGGGCGAGCAGTACTTC
CDR3 protein: CASSWRGEQYF

V gene: TRBV5-8
clone size: -
J gene: TRBJ2-4
D gene: TRBD1
CDR3 DNA: TGTGCCAGCAGCTTGGGACAGGGAATTTCCAAAAACATTCAGTACTTC
CDR3 protein: CASSLGQGISKNIQYF

V gene: TRBV10-2
clone size: -
J gene: TRBJ2-3
D gene: TRBD2
CDR3 DNA: TGCGCCAGCAGTGATGCCAGCGGGGCAGATACGCAGTATTTT
CDR3 protein: CASSDASGADTQYF

V gene: TRBV6-6
clone size: few
J gene: TRBJ2-3
D gene: -
CDR3 DNA: TGTGCCAGCACCCTAGTTGCGGATACGCAGTATTTT
CDR3 protein: CASTLVADTQYF

V gene: TRBV5-1
clone size: -
J gene: TRBJ2-5
D gene: TRBD1
CDR3 DNA: TGCGCCAGCAGCCCCCAACCGGGACAGGGGAGAGAGACCCAGTACTTC
CDR3 protein: CASSPQPGQGRETQYF

V gene: TRBV4-1
clone size: -
J gene: TRBJ2-3
D gene: -
CDR3 DNA: TGCGCCAGCAGCCAAGCCGTTGGCCCTTTTTGGGATACGCAGTATTTT
CDR3 protein: CASSQAVGPFWDTQYF

V gene: TRBV7-2
clone size: -
J gene: TRBJ2-3
D gene: -
CDR3 DNA: TGTGCCAGCAGCTTGCAGGGTCCGAGCACAGATACGCAGTATTTT
CDR3 protein: CASSLQGPSTDTQYF

V gene: TRBV28
clone size: -
J gene: TRBJ2-5
D gene: -
CDR3 DNA: TGTGCCATCAACAGAGTTATCCAAGAGACCCAGTACTTC
CDR3 protein: CAINRVIQETQYF

V gene: TRBV28
clone size: -
J gene: TRBJ1-2
D gene: -
CDR3 DNA: TGTGCCAGCAGTTTATGGGCGGGGAGCATAGCCTATGGCTACACCTTC
CDR3 protein: CASSLWAGSIAYGYTF

V gene: TRBV6-6
clone size: -
J gene: TRBJ2-7
D gene: -
CDR3 DNA: TGTGCCAGCAGTTACGGGGGCGGGAGTCTGGGCTACGAGCAGTACTTC
CDR3 protein: CASSYGGGSLGYEQYF

V gene: TRBV11-3
clone size: -
J gene: TRBJ2-1
D gene: -
CDR3 DNA: TGTGCCAGCAGCATAGGCCAGGGGAACTACAATGAGCAGTTCTTC
CDR3 protein: CASSIGQGNYNEQFF

V gene: TRBV15
clone size: -
J gene: TRBJ2-1
D gene: -
CDR3 DNA: TGTGCCACCAGCATCCGGAACAATGAGCAGTTCTTC
CDR3 protein: CATSIRNNEQFF

V gene: TRBV27
clone size: -
J gene: TRBJ2-3
D gene: TRBD2
CDR3 DNA: TGTGTGGCAAAGGAGTGGGGGGGGGAATCAGATACGCAGTATTTT
CDR3 protein: CVAKEWGGESDTQYF

V gene: TRBV7-7
clone size: -
J gene: TRBJ2-5
D gene: -
CDR3 DNA: TGTGCTAGCAGCTCGAGGGTCAGGTTTTTGTACCAAGAGACCCAGTACTTC
CDR3 protein: CASSSRVRFLYQETQYF

V gene: TRBV28
clone size: -
J gene: TRBJ1-4
D gene: -
CDR3 DNA: TGTGCCAGCAGTTTGTCTACCGGGCACATGTCGGGGGGACTGTTTTTT
CDR3 protein: CASSLSTGHMSGGLFF

V gene: TRBV2
clone size: -
J gene: TRBJ2-5
D gene: TRBD2
CDR3 DNA: TGTGCCAGCGCCGGACTAGCGGAAGAGACCCAGTACTTC
CDR3 protein: CASAGLAEETQYF

V gene: TRBV6-1
clone size: -
J gene: TRBJ2-3
D gene: TRBD2
CDR3 DNA: TGTGCCAGCAGTGATACCGGGACTAGCGGACCTAGCACAGATACGCAGTATTTT
CDR3 protein: CASSDTGTSGPSTDTQYF

V gene: TRBV5-1
clone size: once
J gene: TRBJ2-1
D gene: TRBD1
CDR3 DNA: TGCGCCAGCAGCTTGTACAGGGGTAGTTCCTCCAATGAGCAGTTCTTC
CDR3 protein: CASSLYRGSSSNEQFF

V gene: TRBV5-1
clone size: -
J gene: TRBJ2-3
D gene: -
CDR3 DNA: TGCGCCAGCAGGCCTCGAACGGGCGGCACAGATACGCAGTATTTT
CDR3 protein: CASRPRTGGTDTQYF

V gene: TRBV7-9
clone size: -
J gene: TRBJ1-1
D gene: -
CDR3 DNA: TGTGCCAGCAGCTCACAACAGGGAGCTGAAGCTTTCTTT
CDR3 protein: CASSSQQGAEAFF

V gene: TRBV7-2
clone size: -
J gene: TRBJ2-5
D gene: TRBD1
CDR3 DNA: TGTGCCAGCGGACTCGACAGGGGTCGGGAGACCCAGTACTTC
CDR3 protein: CASGLDRGRETQYF

V gene: TRBV30
clone size: -
J gene: TRBJ1-5
D gene: -
CDR3 DNA: TGTGCCTGGAGTGTACGGGAGGGTATAGGGCCCCAGCATTTT
CDR3 protein: CAWSVREGIGPQHF

V gene: TRBV28
clone size: -
J gene: TRBJ2-2
D gene: TRBD1
CDR3 DNA: TGTGCCAGCAGTCCGACCGGGACAGGGGGTCCCGGGGAGCTGTTTTTT
CDR3 protein: CASSPTGTGGPGELFF

V gene: TRBV5-1
clone size: -
J gene: TRBJ1-1
D gene: TRBD1
CDR3 DNA: TGCGCCAGCAGCTCCTCCAGGGGGCAGACTGAAGCTTTCTTT
CDR3 protein: CASSSSRGQTEAFF

V gene: TRBV21-1
clone size: -
J gene: TRBJ1-5
D gene: -
CDR3 DNA: TGTGCCAGCAGACCCGGAGAGTACCCGAATCAGCCCCAGCATTTT
CDR3 protein: CASRPGEYPNQPQHF

V gene: TRBV5-4
clone size: -
J gene: TRBJ2-7
D gene: TRBD2
CDR3 DNA: TGTGCCAGCAGCTGGGGACTAGCGGGGGGTGAGGGCTACGAGCAGTACTTC
CDR3 protein: CASSWGLAGGEGYEQYF

V gene: TRBV5-6
clone size: once
J gene: TRBJ2-3
D gene: TRBD2
CDR3 DNA: TGTGCCAGCAGCCCACGGTGGGGCGGGGGGCCTAGCACAGATACGCAGTATTTT
CDR3 protein: CASSPRWGGGPSTDTQYF

V gene: TRBV7-6
clone size: once
J gene: TRBJ2-4
D gene: TRBD2
CDR3 DNA: TGTGCCAGCAGCTTAGCGGTCCCGACTAGCGGGGGGCGAGCCAAAAACATTCAGTACTTC
CDR3 protein: CASSLAVPTSGGRAKNIQYF

V gene: TRBV7-9
clone size: few
J gene: TRBJ1-2
D gene: -
CDR3 DNA: TGTGCCAGCAGCTTAGGCCAGGCCGCCGGAGGCTACACCTTC
CDR3 protein: CASSLGQAAGGYTF

V gene: TRBV10-2
clone size: -
J gene: TRBJ1-5
D gene: -
CDR3 DNA: TGCGCCAGCAGTGATAGCGGACGGAGCAATCAGCCCCAGCATTTT
CDR3 protein: CASSDSGRSNQPQHF

V gene: TRBV4-3
clone size: -
J gene: TRBJ1-6
D gene: -
CDR3 DNA: TGCGCCAGCAGCCAAGAATGGGGGTTCGGTTCACCCCTCCACTTT
CDR3 protein: CASSQEWGFGSPLHF

V gene: TRBV7-2
clone size: once
J gene: TRBJ2-3
D gene: -
CDR3 DNA: TGTGCCAGCACGAAGAGGGGGACAGATACGCAGTATTTT
CDR3 protein: CASTKRGTDTQYF

V gene: TRBV4-3
clone size: -
J gene: TRBJ1-6
D gene: TRBD1
CDR3 DNA: TGCGCCAGCAGCCTACAGGGGGGCGACTCACCCCTCCACTTT
CDR3 protein: CASSLQGGDSPLHF